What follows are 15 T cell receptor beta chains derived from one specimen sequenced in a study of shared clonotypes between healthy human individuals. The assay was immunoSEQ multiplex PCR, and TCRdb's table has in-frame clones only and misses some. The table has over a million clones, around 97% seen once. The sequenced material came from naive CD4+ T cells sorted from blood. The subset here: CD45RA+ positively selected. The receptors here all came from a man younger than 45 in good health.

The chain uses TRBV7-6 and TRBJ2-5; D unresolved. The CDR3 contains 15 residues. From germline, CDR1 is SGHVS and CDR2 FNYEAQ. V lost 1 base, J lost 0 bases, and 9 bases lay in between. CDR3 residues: CASSLDLRYQETQYF. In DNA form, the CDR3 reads TGTGCCAGCAGCTTAGATCTACGGTACCAAGAGACCCAGTACTTC.

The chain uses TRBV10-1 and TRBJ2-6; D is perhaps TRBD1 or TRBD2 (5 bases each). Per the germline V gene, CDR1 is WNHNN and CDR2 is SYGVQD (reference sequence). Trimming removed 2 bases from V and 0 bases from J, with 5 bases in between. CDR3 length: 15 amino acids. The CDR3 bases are TGCGCCAGCAGTGAGGGGGGCTCTGGGGCCAACGTCCTGACTTTC. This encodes CASSEGGSGANVLTF.

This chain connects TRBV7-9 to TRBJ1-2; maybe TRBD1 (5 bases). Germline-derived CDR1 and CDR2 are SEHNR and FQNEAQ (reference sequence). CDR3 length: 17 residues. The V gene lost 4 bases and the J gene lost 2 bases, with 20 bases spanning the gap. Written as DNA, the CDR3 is TGTGCCAGCAGCTCTATCTCCCGGGACGGCTTAAACTATGGCTACACCTTC. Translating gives CASSSISRDGLNYGYTF.

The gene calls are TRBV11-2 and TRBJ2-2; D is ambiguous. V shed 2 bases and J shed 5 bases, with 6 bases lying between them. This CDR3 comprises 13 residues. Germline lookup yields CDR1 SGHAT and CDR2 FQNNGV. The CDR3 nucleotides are TGTGCCAGCAGCTTAATAGTAACCGGGGAGCTGTTTTTT. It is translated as CASSLIVTGELFF.

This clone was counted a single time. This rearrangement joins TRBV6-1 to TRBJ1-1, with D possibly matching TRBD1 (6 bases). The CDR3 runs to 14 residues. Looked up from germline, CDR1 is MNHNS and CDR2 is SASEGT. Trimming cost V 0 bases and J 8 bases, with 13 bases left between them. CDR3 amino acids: CASSEAGGLGEAFF. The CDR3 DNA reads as TGTGCCAGCAGTGAAGCCGGGGGCTTAGGAGAAGCTTTCTTT.

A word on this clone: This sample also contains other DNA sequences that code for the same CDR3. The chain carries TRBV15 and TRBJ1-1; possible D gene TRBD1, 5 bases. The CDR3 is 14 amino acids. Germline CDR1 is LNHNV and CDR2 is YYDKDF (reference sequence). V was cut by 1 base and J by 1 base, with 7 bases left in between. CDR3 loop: CATSRGGGNTEAFF. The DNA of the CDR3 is TGTGCCACCAGCAGAGGGGGCGGGAACACTGAAGCTTTCTTT.

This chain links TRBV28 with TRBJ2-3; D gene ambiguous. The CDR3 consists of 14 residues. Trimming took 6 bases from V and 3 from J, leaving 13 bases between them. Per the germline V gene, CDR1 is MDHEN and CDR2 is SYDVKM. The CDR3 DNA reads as TGTGCCAGCAGAGGCCCTAAAGGGACAGATACGCAGTATTTT. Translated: CASRGPKGTDTQYF.

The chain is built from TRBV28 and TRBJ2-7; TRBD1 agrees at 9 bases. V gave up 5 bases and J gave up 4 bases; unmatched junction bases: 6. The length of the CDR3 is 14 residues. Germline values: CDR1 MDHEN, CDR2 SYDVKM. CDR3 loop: CASSIGTGLYEQYF. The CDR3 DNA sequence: TGTGCCAGCAGTATAGGGACAGGGTTATACGAGCAGTACTTC.

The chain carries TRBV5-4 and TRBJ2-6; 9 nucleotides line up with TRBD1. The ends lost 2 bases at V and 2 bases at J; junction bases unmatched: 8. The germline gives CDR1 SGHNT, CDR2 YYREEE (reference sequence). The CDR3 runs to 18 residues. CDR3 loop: CASSFLTGGRTGANVLTF. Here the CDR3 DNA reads TGTGCCAGCAGCTTTCTGACAGGGGGAAGAACTGGGGCCAACGTCCTGACTTTC.

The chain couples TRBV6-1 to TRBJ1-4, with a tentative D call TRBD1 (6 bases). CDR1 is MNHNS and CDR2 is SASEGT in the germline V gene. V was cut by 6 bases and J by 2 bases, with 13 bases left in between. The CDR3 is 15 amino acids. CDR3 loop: CASRPGGGTNEKLFF. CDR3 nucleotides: TGTGCCAGCAGACCCGGCGGGGGCACTAATGAAAAACTGTTTTTT.

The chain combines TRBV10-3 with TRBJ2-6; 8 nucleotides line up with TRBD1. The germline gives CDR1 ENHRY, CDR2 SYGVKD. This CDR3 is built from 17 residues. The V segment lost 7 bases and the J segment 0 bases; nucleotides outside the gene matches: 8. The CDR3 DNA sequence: TGTGCCATCAAGTCCCAACAGGGGGGCTCTGGGGCCAACGTCCTGACTTTC. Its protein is CAIKSQQGGSGANVLTF.

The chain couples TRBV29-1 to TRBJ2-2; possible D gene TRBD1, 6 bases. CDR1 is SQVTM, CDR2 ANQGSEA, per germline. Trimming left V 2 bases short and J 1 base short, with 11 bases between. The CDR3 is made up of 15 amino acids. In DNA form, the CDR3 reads TGCAGCGTTGAAACCCCGGACAGGAACACCGGGGAGCTGTTTTTT. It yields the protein CSVETPDRNTGELFF.

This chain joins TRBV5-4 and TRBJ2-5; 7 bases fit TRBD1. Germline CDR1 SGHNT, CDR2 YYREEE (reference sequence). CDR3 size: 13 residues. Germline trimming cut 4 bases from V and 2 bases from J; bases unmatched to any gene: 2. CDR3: CASSGTAQETQYF. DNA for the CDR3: TGTGCCAGCAGCGGGACAGCTCAAGAGACCCAGTACTTC.

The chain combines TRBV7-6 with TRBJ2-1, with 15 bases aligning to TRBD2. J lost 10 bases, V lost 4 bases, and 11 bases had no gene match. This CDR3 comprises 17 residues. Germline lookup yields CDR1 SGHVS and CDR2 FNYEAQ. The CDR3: CASSWTGLAGGHGEQFF. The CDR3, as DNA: TGTGCCAGCAGCTGGACGGGACTAGCGGGAGGACACGGAGAGCAGTTCTTC. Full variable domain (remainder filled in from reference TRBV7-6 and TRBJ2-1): GAGVSQSPRYKVTKRGQDVALRCDPISGHVSLYWYRQALGQGPEFLTYFNYEAQQDKSGLPNDRFSAERPEGSISTLTIQRTEQRDSAMYRCASSWTGLAGGHGEQFFGPGTRLTVL.

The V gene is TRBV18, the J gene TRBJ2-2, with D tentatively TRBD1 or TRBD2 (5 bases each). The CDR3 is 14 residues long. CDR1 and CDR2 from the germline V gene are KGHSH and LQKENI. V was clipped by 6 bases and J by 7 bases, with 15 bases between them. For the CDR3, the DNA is TGTGCCAGCTCCCCTGGGACGTCGTACGGGGAGCTGTTTTTT. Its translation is CASSPGTSYGELFF.